The clone carrying this T cell receptor beta chain was seen repeatedly, ten times or more. These data originate in a study of response to subunit inactivated influenza vaccine. A single record per CDR3 protein comes from TCRdb applying MiXCR to the RT-PCR reads. The sample lists 500,000 to 600,000 distinct CDR3 sequences, roughly 10% occurring once. This CDR3 spans 14 amino acids. V was trimmed by 6 bases and J by 6 bases, leaving 14 bases between them. The same specimen was also included in a second study, on T cells expressing NK-cell markers. That report notes: The cDNA for TCR beta came from 5'RACE template switching with UMIs. In over 5 donors, dominant CD3+CD56+NKG2C+ clonotypes ranked among the top 10 CD8+ clonotypes. There remained a lack of clarity about HCMV specificity of expanded NKG2C+ T cell clones.

This clonotype was sampled from a man aged 50 to 60 who received an inactivated influenza vaccine. This material consisted of PBMCs from blood, taken on the day of vaccination. This chain uses TRBV12-3 or TRBV12-4 with TRBJ1-4; D gene ambiguous. As DNA, the CDR3 is TGTGCCAGCAGCGATAGACCTCTCGATGAAAAACTGTTTTTT. Translated, it gives CASSDRPLDEKLFF.